Here is one T cell receptor (beta chain) with its context. These data are taken from a study of shared T cell receptors in the human thymus. Here immunoSEQ multiplex PCR was the method, and the copy in TCRdb shows in-frame clones only, minus some. The data show 550,000 to 800,000 clones, with 80% to 90% seen just once and roughly 0.01% held by the top ten. Germline values: CDR1 LGHNT, CDR2 FRNRAP. This CDR3 spans 23 amino acids. Trimming at V came to 4 bases and at J to 5 bases, leaving 31 bases not matched to a gene. These data also formed part of another study, on human thymus T cells. That paper notes: During corrective heart surgery, resections were taken, and the thymus tissue came from them.

Input material: thymocytes. This clonotype was obtained from a girl in the first two years of life with a congenital heart defect. The V gene is TRBV12-5, the J gene TRBJ2-2, with 7 nucleotides matching TRBD2. The CDR3 sequence: CASGSVTPVRDPQLAALTGELFF. CDR3 coding DNA: TGTGCTAGTGGTTCCGTCACTCCAGTCCGGGACCCCCAGCTAGCGGCCCTTACCGGGGAGCTGTTTTTT.